These 23 T cell receptor beta chains were sequenced from one sample in a study of blood T cell repertoires in COVID-19 (dated by TCRdb to 2018 to 2021). Libraries were made using the immunoSEQ multiplex PCR assay. TCRdb obtained this table from immuneACCESS and retained in-frame rearrangements with V and J assigned. These tables miss some clones; where compared with another copy, unresolved V genes account for less than half of the shortfall, and the remainder is unexplained. The sample contains 150,000 to 200,000 clones, more than 75% of them found a single time. Of the sample, 17% is held by the ten largest clones. Sequencing was performed on PBMCs or T cells enriched from blood (not recorded which). The source of these receptors is a woman aged 45-65 years who had recovered from COVID-19.

This sequence joins TRBV29-1 and TRBJ1-5; TRBD1 is a possible D gene (6 bases). This CDR3 is 14 amino acids long. Germline V lookup: CDR1 SQVTM, CDR2 ANQGSEA. Trimming took off 6 bases at V and 0 bases at J, with 12 bases between the two ends. CDR3 protein: CSVADRYSNQPQHF. DNA of the CDR3: TGCAGCGTCGCCGACAGGTATAGCAATCAGCCCCAGCATTTT.

This chain uses TRBV4-1 with TRBJ2-4; 7 positions agree with TRBD1. The V and J ends lost 2 bases and 1 base, in that order; junction bases with no gene match: 5. Germline V gene data show CDR1 as MGHRA and CDR2 as YSYEKL. The CDR3 extends over 16 amino acids. CDR3 nucleotides: TGCGCCAGCAGCCAACTCGACAGGGCTGCCAAAAACATTCAGTACTTC. As protein: CASSQLDRAAKNIQYF.

The chain employs TRBV6-5 and TRBJ1-3; D is possibly TRBD1 (6 bases). V lost 0 bases and J lost 1, with 7 bases in between. Germline CDR1 and CDR2: MNHEY and SVGAGI. The CDR3 is 15 residues long. The CDR3 nucleotides read TGTGCCAGCAGTTACTCCACAGGGTCTGGAAACACCATATATTTT. It codes for CASSYSTGSGNTIYF.

This chain joins TRBV28 and TRBJ2-5; no firm D call. Germline V gives CDR1 MDHEN, CDR2 SYDVKM. This CDR3 spans 11 amino acids. The ends were cut back, 8 bases at V and 5 bases at J, with 9 bases in the middle. CDR3 in DNA: TGTGCCAGCGGGCCAGCTGAGACCCAGTACTTC. It translates to CASGPAETQYF.

This CDR3 is CASSPPVRDTQYF. DNA for the CDR3: TGTGCCAGCTCACCACCGGTCAGGGATACGCAGTATTTT. The chain carries TRBV18 and TRBJ2-3, with unresolved D. V was pared by 0 bases and J by 6 bases, with 7 bases between. CDR3 length equals 13 residues. Per the germline V gene, CDR1 is KGHSH and CDR2 is LQKENI.

The rearrangement uses TRBV19 and TRBJ1-4, with D tentatively TRBD1 (6 bases). This CDR3 comprises 13 residues. Trimming stripped 7 bases from V and 7 bases from J, with 13 bases between. CDR1 and CDR2 from the germline V gene are LNHDA and SQIVND (reference sequence). This CDR3 is CASNYRVGEKLFF. The DNA for the CDR3 is TGTGCCAGTAACTACAGGGTGGGTGAAAAACTGTTTTTT.

A few counts support this clone. J is TRBJ1-1 and V is TRBV6-5; 7 bases match TRBD1. Germline V gene sequence: CDR1 MNHEY, CDR2 SVGAGI. Losses at the gene ends were 7 bases for V and 4 bases for J; bases not matched to a gene: 12. The CDR3 has 15 amino acids. CDR3: CASIRTNRGGTEAFF. DNA of the CDR3: TGTGCCAGCATTCGAACTAACAGGGGAGGCACTGAAGCTTTCTTT.

V usage is TRBV11-2 and J usage is TRBJ1-1, with 7 bases identical to TRBD1. The CDR3 consists of 15 residues. Germline CDR1 SGHAT, CDR2 FQNNGV. V lost 3 bases, J lost 2 bases, and 6 bases stayed unmatched. CDR3 DNA: TGTGCCAGCAGCTTTTTGACAGGGTTAAACACTGAAGCTTTCTTT. It codes for CASSFLTGLNTEAFF.

The J gene is TRBJ1-4, the V gene TRBV28; 7 bases are shared with TRBD1. Germline lookup yields CDR1 MDHEN and CDR2 SYDVKM. With 7 bases clipped from V and 3 bases from J, the junction kept 5 bases outside the gene matches. The CDR3 runs 14 residues. CDR3 nucleotides: TGTGCCAGCATGACAGGGAGCGCTAATGAAAAACTGTTTTTT. Translation: CASMTGSANEKLFF.

This chain links TRBV18 with TRBJ2-3; D ambiguous. V was pared by 2 bases and J by 3 bases, with 6 bases between. Germline V gives CDR1 KGHSH, CDR2 LQKENI. This CDR3 is built from 13 residues. The CDR3 loop reads CASSPVATDTQYF. CDR3 bases: TGTGCCAGCTCACCAGTCGCGACAGATACGCAGTATTTT.

The sample holds a few counts of this clone. J is TRBJ2-1 and V is TRBV20-1; D remains ambiguous. This CDR3 comprises 11 residues. V lost 2 bases to trimming and J lost 10 bases, with 9 bases between them. Germline V lookup: CDR1 DFQATT, CDR2 SNEGSKA (reference sequence). This chain's CDR3 is CSARKSREQFF. The CDR3 bases are TGCAGTGCTAGAAAGTCTAGAGAGCAGTTCTTC.

The V gene is TRBV6-5, the J gene TRBJ1-2; tentative D call: TRBD1 (6 bases). Trimming removed 6 bases from V and 5 bases from J, with 13 bases in between. The germline V gene encodes CDR1 MNHEY and CDR2 SVGAGI. The CDR3 length is 13 residues. The DNA for the CDR3 is TGTGCCAGCAGCCCGGGACACCCGTATGGCTACACCTTC. Translation: CASSPGHPYGYTF.

This clone has only a few counts. V and J are TRBV10-3 and TRBJ2-1; D is undetermined. CDR1 and CDR2 from the germline V gene are ENHRY and SYGVKD. This CDR3 contains 11 residues. V shed 5 bases and J shed 5 bases, with 4 bases lying between them. The CDR3 region has the DNA TGTGCCATCAGTTCCAACAATGAGCAGTTCTTC. Amino acids: CAISSNNEQFF.

The rearrangement links TRBV27 to TRBJ1-2, with D maybe TRBD1 (6 bases). Trimming shortened V by 8 bases and J by 2 bases, and 6 bases separated the two germline ends. The germline gives CDR1 MNHEY, CDR2 SMNVEV (reference sequence). The CDR3 loop spans 11 amino acids. CDR3 bases: TGTGCCAGCGGACAGAACTATGGCTACACCTTC. It encodes CASGQNYGYTF.

The rearrangement joins TRBV30 to TRBJ1-2; TRBD1 matches 9 bases. The germline CDR1 and CDR2 sequences are GTSNPN and SVGIG (reference sequence). The CDR3 has 12 residues. Trimming cost V 2 bases and J 8 bases; bases outside gene matches: 3. As DNA, the CDR3 is TGTGCCTGGAGTTTAGGGACAGGGGGCTACACCTTC. Protein: CAWSLGTGGYTF.

The chain recombines TRBV21-1 with TRBJ1-1; TRBD1, the table's D call, lacks a check against the DNA. TRBV21-1 is assigned pseudogene status. This CDR3 is 16 amino acids long. CDR3 sequence: CASSKCSQGLNTEAFF. CDR3 coding DNA: TGTGCCAGCAGCAAATGTTCCCAGGGTTTGAACACTGAAGCTTTCTTT.

This clone was found a few times. The V call is TRBV5-4, the J call TRBJ1-4; TRBD1 aligns across 9 bases. V dropped 2 bases and J dropped 5; count of bases not matched to a gene: 7. The CDR3 totals 16 residues. The germline V gene encodes CDR1 SGHNT and CDR2 YYREEE (reference sequence). CDR3 residues: CASSFSLGQGNEKLFF. The CDR3 bases are TGTGCCAGCAGCTTTTCGCTCGGACAGGGGAATGAAAAACTGTTTTTT.

V is TRBV4-3 and J is TRBJ2-7, with D tentatively TRBD1 (6 bases). This CDR3 comprises 16 residues. The V and J ends lost 0 bases and 0 bases respectively, with 12 bases between them. Germline V gene sequence: CDR1 LGHNA, CDR2 YSLEER. Here the CDR3 DNA reads TGCGCCAGCAGCCAAGATCCCCAGGGGCCCTCCTACGAGCAGTACTTC. This sequence encodes CASSQDPQGPSYEQYF.

This clone was observed a few times. The V call is TRBV28, the J call TRBJ1-2, with D maybe TRBD1 (6 bases). The germline gives CDR1 MDHEN, CDR2 SYDVKM. This CDR3 contains 13 residues. V shed 5 bases and J shed 7 bases, with 14 bases lying between them. The CDR3 is CASSQGISFGYTF. CDR3 DNA: TGTGCCAGCAGTCAGGGGATATCGTTTGGCTACACCTTC.

The chain employs TRBV29-1 and TRBJ1-1; 10 nucleotides line up with TRBD1. The CDR3 runs 14 residues. CDR1 SQVTM and CDR2 ANQGSEA come from the germline V gene. Trimming cost V 6 bases and J 1 base; bases outside gene matches: 5. The CDR3 region is CSVIRDRGNTEAFF. For the CDR3, the DNA is TGCAGCGTCATCCGGGACAGGGGGAACACTGAAGCTTTCTTT.

The chain employs TRBV7-6 and TRBJ2-2, with TRBD2 matching 13 bases. V shed 4 bases, J shed 0 bases, and the junction held 2 bases outside the gene matches. This CDR3 is built from 17 residues. Germline V gene data show CDR1 as SGHVS and CDR2 as FNYEAQ. CDR3 bases: TGTGCCAGCAGCTCGGGACTAGCGGGATCGAACACCGGGGAGCTGTTTTTT. Translation: CASSSGLAGSNTGELFF. Supplemented by reference TRBV7-6 and TRBJ2-2, the full variable domain reads GAGVSQSPRYKVTKRGQDVALRCDPISGHVSLYWYRQALGQGPEFLTYFNYEAQQDKSGLPNDRFSAERPEGSISTLTIQRTEQRDSAMYRCASSSGLAGSNTGELFFGEGSRLTVL.

There are many counts of this clone. The chain has TRBV7-2 and TRBJ2-7, with 13 bases lining up with TRBD2. V shed 8 bases, J shed 6 bases, and the junction held 7 bases outside the gene matches. This CDR3 spans 14 amino acids. Germline V CDR1 and CDR2: SGHTA, FQGNSA. For the CDR3, the DNA is TGTGCCAGCGCGAGGACTAGCGGGAGAGGCGAGCAGTACTTC. This encodes CASARTSGRGEQYF.

This chain joins TRBV11-2 and TRBJ2-1, with a weak D call TRBD2 (7 bases). V lost 1 base to trimming and J lost 2 bases, with 15 bases between them. CDR1 and CDR2 from the germline V gene are SGHAT and FQNNGV. The CDR3 is made up of 17 amino acids. The CDR3 sequence is CASSLGRGPEPYNEQFF. The CDR3 nucleotides read TGTGCCAGCAGCTTAGGGCGGGGGCCAGAGCCCTACAATGAGCAGTTCTTC.